These 24 T cell receptor beta chains originate from one sample sequenced in a study of T cell repertoires in ileal Crohn's disease. Time point in this sample: proximal margin of the surgical specimen (macroscopically non-inflamed). Sequencing used immunoSEQ multiplex PCR; TCRdb keeps in-frame clones, though not all of them. The table shows approximately 4,500 clones, with 72% occurring only once. Material for sequencing was ileal tissue. These receptor sequences come from an adult with Crohn's disease.

This chain joins TRBV5-4 and TRBJ2-1, with 9 bases matching TRBD1. In germline, CDR1 is SGHNT, CDR2 YYREEE (reference sequence). V lost 5 bases to trimming and J lost 8 bases; unmatched junction nucleotides: 11. This CDR3 has 15 amino acids. The DNA for the CDR3 is TGTGCCAGCAGAGTTGGCGGGACAGGGTTCCATGAGCAGTTCTTC. This sequence encodes CASRVGGTGFHEQFF.

The genes are TRBV5-6 and TRBJ1-2; no clear D. The V end lost 0 bases, the J end lost 2 bases, and 5 bases lay between the germline ends. The CDR3 length is 13 residues. The V gene's germline CDR1 is SGHDT and CDR2 YYEEEE. The CDR3 DNA sequence: TGTGCCAGCAGCTTGGGCGCAAACTATGGCTACACCTTC. It codes for CASSLGANYGYTF. Combining the CDR3 with reference TRBV5-6 and TRBJ1-2 gives the whole variable domain DAGVTQSPTHLIKTRGQQVTLRCSPKSGHDTVSWYQQALGQGPQFIFQYYEEEERQRGNFPDRFSGHQFPNYSSELNVNALLLGDSALYLCASSLGANYGYTFGSGTRLTVV.

The CDR3 nucleotides read TGTGCCAGCAGCGCCCAGGCGGGGGGCGAGTACGGGGAGCTGTTTTTT. It yields the protein CASSAQAGGEYGELFF. The chain is built from TRBV7-3 and TRBJ2-2; 8 positions agree with TRBD2. Germline V gives CDR1 SGHTA, CDR2 FQGTGA. After removal of 5 bases from V and 7 bases from J, the junction contained 12 bases not matched to a gene. This CDR3 spans 16 amino acids. The complete variable domain, with remaining parts taken from reference TRBV7-3 and TRBJ2-2, reads GAGVSQTPSNKVTEKGKYVELRCDPISGHTALYWYRQSLGQGPEFLIYFQGTGAADDSGLPNDRFFAVRPEGSVSTLKIQRTERGDSAVYLCASSAQAGGEYGELFFGEGSRLTVL.

By sample share, this clone is large. The rearrangement links TRBV10-1 to TRBJ1-1; D is unclear. This CDR3 has 12 residues. V lost 3 bases to trimming and J lost 5 bases, with 7 bases between them. Germline assignment: CDR1 WNHNN and CDR2 SYGVQD (reference sequence). In nucleotides, the CDR3 is TGCGCCAGCAGTGATGGGGATACTGAAGCTTTCTTT. Protein: CASSDGDTEAFF.

This clone was seen a few times. The chain carries TRBV9 and TRBJ2-1; the D is unclear. Germline assignment: CDR1 SGDLS and CDR2 YYNGEE. The CDR3 spans 14 residues. Trimming cost V 0 bases and J 4 bases, with 8 bases left between them. Here the CDR3 DNA reads TGTGCCAGCAGCGTAGGGCAGTGGTACAATGAGCAGTTCTTC. Its translation is CASSVGQWYNEQFF.

CDR3 in DNA: TGTGCCAGCAGGGGACTGGGTCTTTCGGGGGAGCAGTTCTTC. Its translation is CASRGLGLSGEQFF. V usage is TRBV6-1 and J usage is TRBJ2-1, with D perhaps matching TRBD2 (6 bases). This CDR3 region has 14 residues. Per germline, CDR1 MNHNS and CDR2 SASEGT. The ends were cut back, 6 bases at V and 10 bases at J, with 19 bases in the middle.

The chain is built from TRBV18 and TRBJ1-5; D gene unclear. V gave up 1 base and J gave up 0 bases, with 4 bases separating them. In germline, CDR1 is KGHSH, CDR2 LQKENI. This CDR3 is 14 amino acids long. CDR3 protein: CASSPQNSNQPQHF. The CDR3 DNA is TGTGCCAGCTCACCACAAAATAGCAATCAGCCCCAGCATTTT.

V and J are TRBV11-3 and TRBJ2-1; 8 bases are shared with TRBD1. The CDR3 totals 13 residues. Germline CDR1 is SGHNT and CDR2 is YENEEA. V trimming: 5 bases; J trimming: 9 bases; junction bases outside the gene matches: 6. The CDR3 coding sequence is TGTGCCAGCAGCGGGTCAGGGGGCAGTGAGCAGTTCTTC. The encoded protein is CASSGSGGSEQFF.

The chain links TRBV10-1 to TRBJ2-1, with D perhaps being TRBD1 or TRBD2 (5 bases each). CDR1 and CDR2 (germline): WNHNN, SYGVQD (reference sequence). V lost 8 bases and J 7 bases, leaving 15 bases between the germline ends. This CDR3 has 13 residues. In DNA, the CDR3 is TGCGCCAGCGGTGGGGGAGCCGGGAATGAGCAGTTCTTC. It encodes CASGGGAGNEQFF.

This clone was seen only once. The chain uses TRBV7-6 and TRBJ2-3; D not certain. V was clipped by 5 bases and J by 2 bases, with 14 bases between them. There are 15 residues in the CDR3. Germline CDR1 reads SGHVS; CDR2 reads FNYEAQ. The CDR3 reads CASSPTSRFTDTQYF. The CDR3 coding sequence is TGTGCCAGCAGCCCAACTTCTAGGTTCACAGATACGCAGTATTTT.

This clone was counted a few times. V is TRBV2 and J is TRBJ1-1; possible D gene TRBD1, 6 bases. CDR3 length equals 14 residues. The ends were cut back, 5 bases at V and 2 bases at J, with 12 bases in the middle. The germline V gene encodes CDR1 SNHLY and CDR2 FYNNEI. CDR3 amino acids: CASSSQGRNTEAFF. As DNA, the CDR3 is TGTGCCAGCAGTTCACAGGGTCGAAACACTGAAGCTTTCTTT.

The chain joins TRBV19 to TRBJ1-1; unclear D gene. Trimming took 5 bases from V and 7 from J, leaving 11 bases between them. Germline V gene sequence: CDR1 LNHDA, CDR2 SQIVND (reference sequence). CDR3 length: 12 residues. The CDR3 nucleotides are TGTGCCAGTAGTGTAGGACGTAATGAAGCTTTCTTT. It yields the protein CASSVGRNEAFF.

This clone was counted only a few times. This sequence joins TRBV9 and TRBJ2-2; the D is unclear. Germline-derived CDR1 and CDR2 are SGDLS and YYNGEE. This CDR3 has 13 amino acids. Trimming removed 4 bases at V and 6 bases at J, with 10 bases between. CDR3 in DNA: TGTGCCAGCAGCTACGCCGACCCCGGGGAGCTGTTTTTT. Translated: CASSYADPGELFF. Using reference TRBV9 and TRBJ2-2 for the parts outside the CDR3, the full variable domain is DSGVTQTPKHLITATGQRVTLRCSPRSGDLSVYWYQQSLDQGLQFLIQYYNGEERAKGNILERFSAQQFPDLHSELNLSSLELGDSALYFCASSYADPGELFFGEGSRLTVL.

The chain combines TRBV18 with TRBJ1-1; TRBD1 is a possible D gene (5 bases). This CDR3 is built from 13 residues. V lost 7 bases, J lost 2 bases, and 11 bases lay in between. Germline loops: CDR1 KGHSH, CDR2 LQKENI. In DNA form, the CDR3 reads TGTGCCAGCTTGATGACAGCTAACACTGAAGCTTTCTTT. Protein product: CASLMTANTEAFF.

The rearrangement uses TRBV5-1 and TRBJ2-2, with D perhaps given as TRBD1 or TRBD2 (7 bases each). Germline V gene sequence: CDR1 SGHRS, CDR2 YFSETQ. The CDR3 is made up of 19 amino acids. The V end was cut by 3 bases, the J end by 0 bases, with 21 bases between. The CDR3 DNA is TGCGCCAGCAGCTCCTCAGACAGGGACTACCTCGCGAACACCGGGGAGCTGTTTTTT. Amino acid sequence: CASSSSDRDYLANTGELFF.

A single count supports this clone. V is TRBV5-8 and J is TRBJ2-5; 7 bases are shared with TRBD1. Trimming cost V 5 bases and J 5 bases; bases outside gene matches: 6. CDR1 and CDR2 (germline): SGHTS, YDEGEE. The CDR3 is 13 residues long. The CDR3 region has the DNA TGTGCCAGCAGGACAGGGTCCGGGGAGACCCAGTACTTC. This codes for CASRTGSGETQYF.

By share of the sample, this clone is medium-sized. This chain connects TRBV5-1 to TRBJ2-4; 7 bases line up with TRBD2. The CDR3 is 16 residues long. J gave up 6 bases and V 2 bases, and 11 bases lay outside the gene matches. Germline V gene data show CDR1 as SGHRS and CDR2 as YFSETQ. The CDR3 sequence: CASSFSQGWGGNIQYF. As DNA, the CDR3 is TGCGCCAGCAGCTTCTCCCAGGGATGGGGGGGAAACATTCAGTACTTC.

This clone came up a few times. The genes are TRBV7-6 and TRBJ1-3; TRBD1 might be the D (6 bases). Trimming removed 6 bases at V and 0 bases at J, with 12 bases between. The CDR3 contains 15 residues. CDR1 is SGHVS and CDR2 is FNYEAQ in the germline V gene. The CDR3 here is CASRHRQDSGNTIYF. Written as DNA, the CDR3 is TGTGCCAGCAGGCATAGACAGGACTCTGGAAACACCATATATTTT.

This clone has only a few counts. The chain has TRBV6-1 and TRBJ2-5; no firm D call. Germline-derived CDR1 and CDR2 are MNHNS and SASEGT. V lost 7 bases, J lost 5 bases, and 8 bases lay in between. This CDR3 spans 11 amino acids. CDR3 in amino acids: CASTPVETQYF. In DNA form, the CDR3 reads TGTGCCAGCACCCCCGTGGAGACCCAGTACTTC.

The rearrangement uses TRBV6-5 and TRBJ2-7, with TRBD1 identical over 10 bases. Germline values: CDR1 MNHEY, CDR2 SVGAGI. This CDR3 region has 15 residues. The J segment lost 4 bases and the V segment lost 6 bases, leaving 9 bases of the junction unmatched. The CDR3 loop is CASRRGQGGEYEQYF. The CDR3 region has the DNA TGTGCCAGCAGGCGAGGACAGGGGGGAGAGTACGAGCAGTACTTC.

This chain joins TRBV7-2 and TRBJ2-7; possible D gene TRBD1, 5 bases. This CDR3 contains 15 residues. V lost 4 bases to trimming and J lost 2 bases, with 15 bases between them. The germline V gene has CDR1 SGHTA and CDR2 FQGNSA. CDR3 region: CASSSQWGSTYEQYF. The CDR3 DNA reads as TGTGCCAGCAGCTCTCAATGGGGCTCCACCTACGAGCAGTACTTC. Filled out from reference TRBV7-2 and TRBJ2-7, the complete variable domain reads GAGVSQSPSNKVTEKGKDVELRCDPISGHTALYWYRQSLGQGLEFLIYFQGNSAPDKSGLPSDRFSAERTGGSVSTLTIQRTQQEDSAVYLCASSSQWGSTYEQYFGPGTRLTVT.

This rearrangement joins TRBV28 to TRBJ1-1; D is uncertain. The germline V gene encodes CDR1 MDHEN and CDR2 SYDVKM. V was cut by 5 bases and J by 3 bases, with 25 bases left in between. This CDR3 is built from 18 residues. CDR3 residues: CASSISAWAPLRYTEAFF. The CDR3 region has the DNA TGTGCCAGCAGTATATCAGCTTGGGCACCTCTTAGGTACACTGAAGCTTTCTTT.

This clone was picked up a small number of times. CDR3 in amino acids: CASSLTATYGYTF. The CDR3 DNA sequence: TGTGCCAGCAGTCTGACAGCTACCTATGGCTACACCTTC. The rearrangement joins TRBV27 to TRBJ1-2, with D perhaps TRBD1 (5 bases). Germline CDR1 MNHEY, CDR2 SMNVEV (reference sequence). Trimming removed 5 bases from V and 4 bases from J, with 11 bases in between. The CDR3 consists of 13 residues.

The sample holds a few counts of this clone. The V and J genes are TRBV9 and TRBJ2-3; D is undetermined. V shed 4 bases and J shed 0 bases, with 3 bases lying between them. CDR1 is SGDLS, CDR2 YYNGEE, per germline. CDR3 length equals 12 residues. CDR3 DNA: TGTGCCAGCAGCCTGAGCACAGATACGCAGTATTTT. Translation gives CASSLSTDTQYF.